This entry features one TCR beta chain sequence. Regarding time point: pretreatment peripheral blood. Individual patients had between 1 and 8 samples, taken pretreatment and on-treatment. The CDR3 spans 15 residues. V lost 0 bases to trimming and J lost 7 bases, with 16 bases between them. Germline V gene data show CDR1 as SGDLS and CDR2 as YYNGEE. The data derive from a study of PD-L1 blockade in urothelial cancer. About the study: Researchers looked at the blood 3 weeks (second dose) and 6 weeks after treatment began.

Each PCR reaction had synthetic TCR analog templates spiked into it. TCRdb's table, derived via immunoSEQ multiplex PCR, lists solely in-frame clones and lacks some. The table records approximately 47,000 clones, 75% to 85% of them present only once. The genes are TRBV9 and TRBJ1-1; the D gene is possibly TRBD1 (5 bases). The clonotype originates from a man between 45 and 60 years old with urothelial cancer. The sample consisted of PBMCs, taken around atezolizumab (anti-PD-L1) treatment. The CDR3 reads CASSVEGRGFGEAFF. CDR3 sequence (DNA): TGTGCCAGCAGCGTAGAAGGTAGGGGCTTTGGTGAAGCTTTCTTT. The full variable domain, completed using reference TRBV9 and TRBJ1-1, is DSGVTQTPKHLITATGQRVTLRCSPRSGDLSVYWYQQSLDQGLQFLIQYYNGEERAKGNILERFSAQQFPDLHSELNLSSLELGDSALYFCASSVEGRGFGEAFFGQGTRLTVV.